These 18 T cell receptor beta chains share one sample of origin, sequenced in a study of blood T cells in healthy people across ages. With a J-beta primer mix and a sample-barcoded 5' primer, a second PCR ran 7 to 11 cycles. One entry per CDR3 protein results from TCRdb running MiXCR on the 5' RACE reads. The sample shows over 1.5 million distinct CDR3 sequences, around half of them seen only once. The sequencing sample was made of blood. Source of these receptors: a woman aged 40 to 50 in good health.

The chain has TRBV20-1 and TRBJ1-6; the D is unclear. V lost 6 bases and J lost 4, with 10 bases in between. CDR1 and CDR2 from the germline V gene are DFQATT and SNEGSKA (reference sequence). The CDR3 loop spans 13 amino acids. The CDR3 reads CSAHRQYNSPLHF. The DNA of the CDR3 is TGCAGTGCCCATCGGCAGTATAATTCACCCCTCCACTTT.

This chain uses TRBV6-5 with TRBJ2-3; D possibly corresponds to TRBD1 (6 bases). The germline V and J ends were trimmed by 11 bases and 2 bases, with 14 bases remaining between them. CDR1 MNHEY and CDR2 SVGAGI come from the germline V gene. The CDR3 has 13 amino acids. Here the CDR3 DNA reads TGTGCCCCCTGTGGACAGCCCACAGATACGCAGTATTTT. This encodes CAPCGQPTDTQYF.

V usage is TRBV29-1 and J usage is TRBJ1-2, with 7 bases fitting TRBD1. The CDR3 consists of 17 residues. CDR1 SQVTM and CDR2 ANQGSEA come from the germline V gene. The V and J ends lost 5 bases and 4 bases, in that order; junction bases with no gene match: 19. The CDR3 sequence is CSVHVRQGTDISYGYTF. In nucleotides, the CDR3 is TGCAGCGTTCACGTTAGACAGGGAACCGACATTTCCTATGGCTACACCTTC.

This clonotype came up a few times. At one boundary the junction diverges from the germline segment, which might be a read error. This rearrangement joins TRBV28 to TRBJ2-1; TRBD1 might be the D (6 bases). Per the germline V gene, CDR1 is MDHEN and CDR2 is SYDVKM. The CDR3 has 15 residues. CDR3 region: CASSLGLGAGNGQFF. The CDR3 DNA sequence: TGTGCCAGCAGTTTGGGTTTGGGGGCTGGGAATGGGCAGTTCTTC.

This rearrangement joins TRBV5-5 to TRBJ1-1, with 9 bases fitting TRBD1. This CDR3 is built from 18 residues. Germline V lookup: CDR1 SGHKS, CDR2 YYEKEE (reference sequence). V shed 4 bases, J shed 0 bases, and the junction held 13 bases outside the gene matches. CDR3 sequence reads: CASSPLLGTGKMNTEAFF. The CDR3 DNA follows: TGTGCCAGCAGCCCCCTTCTGGGGACAGGGAAAATGAACACTGAAGCTTTCTTT. Full variable domain (rest looked up from reference TRBV5-5 and TRBJ1-1): DAGVTQSPTHLIKTRGQQVTLRCSPISGHKSVSWYQQVLGQGPQFIFQYYEKEERGRGNFPDRFSARQFPNYSSELNVNALLLGDSALYLCASSPLLGTGKMNTEAFFGQGTRLTVV.

V gene TRBV28 combines with J gene TRBJ2-5; 8 nucleotides align to TRBD1. After removal of 1 base from V and 4 bases from J, the junction contained 11 bases not matched to a gene. Germline-derived CDR1 and CDR2 are MDHEN and SYDVKM. The CDR3 consists of 17 residues. The CDR3 DNA sequence: TGTGCCAGCAGTTTATTAGGGACAGGACGGCAGGGAGAGACCCAGTACTTC. Translation: CASSLLGTGRQGETQYF.

The sample holds a few counts of this clonotype. V and J are TRBV6-2 or TRBV6-3 and TRBJ2-7; either TRBD1 or TRBD2 may supply D (6 bases each). V gave up 9 bases and J gave up 3 bases, with 18 bases separating them. This CDR3 spans 14 amino acids. Germline values: CDR1 MNHEY, CDR2 SVGEGT. The CDR3 coding sequence is TGTGCCAGTTCCCTCAGGGGACTGAACTACGAGCAGTACTTC. It yields the protein CASSLRGLNYEQYF.

About this clonotype itself: Sequence at one end of the junction differs from germline and may be a read error. The rearrangement links TRBV20-1 to TRBJ2-1; tentatively, D is TRBD2 (5 bases). The CDR3 totals 13 residues. Germline V gives CDR1 DFQATT, CDR2 SNEGSKA (reference sequence). In DNA, the CDR3 is TGCAGTGCTAGTTTGGCTAGCTACAGTGAGCAGTTCTTC. Residues: CSASLASYSEQFF.

The rearrangement joins TRBV6-2 or TRBV6-3 to TRBJ2-4, with D perhaps TRBD2 (6 bases). Matching the DNA end better, TRBJ2-7 makes the J call doubtful. This CDR3 is 14 amino acids long. Germline V lookup: CDR1 MNHEY, CDR2 SVGEGT. The CDR3 is CASRTGLATSEQYF. CDR3 nucleotide sequence: TGTGCCAGCAGAACGGGGCTAGCGACTAGCGAGCAGTACTTC.

The CDR3 loop reads CASSREAGNTEAFF. DNA for the CDR3: TGCGCCAGCAGCCGGGAGGCGGGGAACACTGAAGCTTTCTTT. This rearrangement joins TRBV5-1 to TRBJ1-1; D call uncertain. CDR3 size: 14 residues. Trimming removed 4 bases at V and 1 base at J, with 11 bases between. Germline CDR1 and CDR2: SGHRS and YFSETQ.

This chain joins TRBV13 and TRBJ2-1; 7 nucleotides line up with TRBD2. This CDR3 has 17 residues. The germline CDR1 and CDR2 sequences are PRHDT and FYEKMQ (reference sequence). The junction had 11 bases not matched to a gene; V was cut back by 3 bases and J by 3 bases. CDR3 region: CASSLGGNGGFYNEQFF. The CDR3, as DNA: TGTGCCAGCAGCTTGGGGGGTAACGGGGGGTTCTACAATGAGCAGTTCTTC.

The chain links TRBV7-9 to TRBJ2-5, with a tentative D call TRBD2 (6 bases). CDR3 size: 16 residues. Trimming cost V 3 bases and J 2 bases, with 16 bases left between them. Germline V gives CDR1 SEHNR, CDR2 FQNEAQ (reference sequence). CDR3 protein: CASSFGSGGIQETQYF. Written as DNA, the CDR3 is TGTGCCAGCAGCTTCGGTTCTGGGGGGATACAAGAGACCCAGTACTTC.

The J gene is TRBJ2-7, the V gene TRBV14; perhaps TRBD2 as D (5 bases). The germline gives CDR1 SGHDN, CDR2 FVKESK. CDR3 size: 17 residues. V lost 4 bases and J lost 2, with 21 bases in between. CDR3 DNA sequence: TGTGCCAGCAGCCGCGGTACCGCCTCGCGGGCAACCTACGAGCAGTACTTC. It yields the protein CASSRGTASRATYEQYF.

This clonotype was seen only a few times. This chain connects TRBV7-8 to TRBJ2-3, with 8 bases that match TRBD1. This CDR3 region has 19 residues. Germline V CDR1 and CDR2: SGHVS, FQNEAQ. The trim removed 5 bases at V and 1 base at J, leaving 17 bases unmatched. CDR3 region: CASSPGGARGARGTDTQYF. The CDR3 region has the DNA TGTGCCAGCAGCCCAGGGGGCGCGCGCGGAGCCAGGGGCACAGATACGCAGTATTTT.

The J gene is TRBJ2-3, the V gene TRBV12-3 or TRBV12-4; 9 positions agree with TRBD2. This CDR3 has 19 amino acids. V dropped 6 bases and J dropped 0; count of bases not matched to a gene: 16. CDR3 sequence (DNA): TGTGCCAGCAGGTCGGGGCAGCGGGGGGCGTCATCTAGCACAGATACGCAGTATTTT. Translation gives CASRSGQRGASSSTDTQYF.

The V call is TRBV4-1, the J call TRBJ2-1; TRBD1 might be the D (5 bases). Trimming pared 1 base from V and 5 bases from J, leaving 12 bases between. Per the germline V gene, CDR1 is MGHRA and CDR2 is YSYEKL. This CDR3 has 15 amino acids. Here the CDR3 DNA reads TGCGCCAGCAGCCAAGCTTTGACAGCTAACAATGAGCAGTTCTTC. This encodes CASSQALTANNEQFF.

The chain recombines TRBV28 with TRBJ2-1; the match to TRBD2 covers 13 bases. This CDR3 spans 20 amino acids. Germline CDR1 reads MDHEN; CDR2 reads SYDVKM. The V and J ends lost 6 bases and 0 bases, in that order; junction bases with no gene match: 14. CDR3 loop: CASSTNKGLAGSSSYNEQFF. The CDR3 region has the DNA TGTGCCAGCAGCACAAACAAGGGACTAGCGGGGTCGAGCTCCTACAATGAGCAGTTCTTC.

This clonotype was recorded a few times. This chain links TRBV28 with TRBJ1-2; D is possibly TRBD1 (5 bases). Germline CDR1 is MDHEN and CDR2 is SYDVKM. This CDR3 spans 15 amino acids. Trimming removed 2 bases from V and 0 bases from J, with 10 bases in between. CDR3 DNA sequence: TGTGCCAGCAGTTTAAGGGGCAGGGCTAACTATGGCTACACCTTC. Translation gives CASSLRGRANYGYTF.